This T cell receptor beta chain appears in the sequencing data of a study of post-analysis software for immune sequencing data. General study findings and limits: There were five or six TRBV segments more frequent in patients than controls, and TRBV5-6, TRBV5-1 and TRBV20-1 were among them.

Libraries were made from TCR beta cDNA, and they carried unique molecular identifiers. TCRdb called the PCR reads again in MiXCR, with one record for every CDR3 protein. The table has hundreds of thousands of distinct CDR3 sequences, roughly 29% seen once. This clonotype showed up many times. What it binds is not known. Deletions cut 3 bases from V and 6 bases from J, with 15 bases between. The CDR3 runs to 14 residues. CDR1 SQVTM and CDR2 ANQGSEA come from the germline V gene. The material sequenced was blood. The chain uses TRBV29-1 and TRBJ2-1, with D perhaps matching TRBD2 (5 bases). This sequence originates from a girl between 5 and 17 years old with multiple sclerosis. CDR3 loop: CSVDDRRRGNEQFF. In nucleotides, the CDR3 is TGCAGCGTTGACGACCGGCGTCGGGGCAATGAGCAGTTCTTC.